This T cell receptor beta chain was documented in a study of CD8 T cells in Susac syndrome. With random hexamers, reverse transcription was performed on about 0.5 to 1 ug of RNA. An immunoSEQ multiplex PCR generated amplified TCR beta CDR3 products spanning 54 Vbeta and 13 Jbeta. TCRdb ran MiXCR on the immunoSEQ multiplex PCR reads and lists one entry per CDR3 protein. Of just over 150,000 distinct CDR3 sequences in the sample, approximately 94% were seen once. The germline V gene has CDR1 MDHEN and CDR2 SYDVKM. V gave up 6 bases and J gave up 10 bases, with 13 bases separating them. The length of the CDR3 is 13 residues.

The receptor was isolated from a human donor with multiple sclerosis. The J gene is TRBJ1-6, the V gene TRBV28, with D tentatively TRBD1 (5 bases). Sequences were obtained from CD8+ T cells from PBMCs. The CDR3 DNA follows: TGTGCCAGCAGCCCAGGGTTTGGATCACCCCTCCACTTT. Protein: CASSPGFGSPLHF.